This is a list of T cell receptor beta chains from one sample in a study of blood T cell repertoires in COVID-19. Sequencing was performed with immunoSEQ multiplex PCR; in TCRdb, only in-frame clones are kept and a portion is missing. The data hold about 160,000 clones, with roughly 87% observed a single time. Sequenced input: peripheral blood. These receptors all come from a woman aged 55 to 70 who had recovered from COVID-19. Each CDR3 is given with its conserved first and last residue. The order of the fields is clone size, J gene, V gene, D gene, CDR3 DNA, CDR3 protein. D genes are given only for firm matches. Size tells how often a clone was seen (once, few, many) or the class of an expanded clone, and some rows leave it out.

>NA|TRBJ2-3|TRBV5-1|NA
TGCGCCAGCAGCTTCTGGGTGGAGCCTAGCACAGATACGCAGTATTTT
CASSFWVEPSTDTQYF
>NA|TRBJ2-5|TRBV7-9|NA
TGTGCCAGCAGTTTTCTAGAGCGGACCCCGGGGACCCAGTACTTC
CASSFLERTPGTQYF
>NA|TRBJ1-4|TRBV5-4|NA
TGTGCCGGGGGGGGCAGGGAAGGCGAAAAACTGTTTTTT
CAGGGREGEKLFF
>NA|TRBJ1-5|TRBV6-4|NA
TGTGCCAGCGGCGGTGGGGGGGGTGCTCGGCCCCAGCATTTT
CASGGGGGARPQHF
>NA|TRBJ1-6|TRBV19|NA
TGTGCCAGTAGTATGGGGCAGGGGAATTCACCCCTCCACTTT
CASSMGQGNSPLHF
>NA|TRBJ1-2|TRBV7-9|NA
TGTGCCAGCAGCTTAAGTGTATTAGCGGGGGGCGGCGAGAATGGCTACACCTTC
CASSLSVLAGGGENGYTF
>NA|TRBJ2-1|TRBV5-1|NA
TGCGCCAGCAGCTTGGATGGAAGAGGTTACAATGAGCAGTTCTTC
CASSLDGRGYNEQFF
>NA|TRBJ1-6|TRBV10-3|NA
TGTGCCATCAGTGAGCAGGCAAATAATTCACCCCTCCACTTT
CAISEQANNSPLHF
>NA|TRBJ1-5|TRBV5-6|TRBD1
TGTGCCAGCAGCCGGACAGGCCCCAATCAGCCCCAGCATTTT
CASSRTGPNQPQHF
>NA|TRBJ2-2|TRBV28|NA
TGTGCCAGCAGTTTACCCTCTCAGGGGACCTACACCGGGGAGCTGTTTTTT
CASSLPSQGTYTGELFF
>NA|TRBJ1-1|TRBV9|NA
TGTGCCAGCAGCATGACCCGAGAGGGCAACACTGAAGCTTTCTTT
CASSMTREGNTEAFF
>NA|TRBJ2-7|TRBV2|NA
TGTGCCAGCAGTGAGTCGGTCTACGAGCAGTACTTC
CASSESVYEQYF
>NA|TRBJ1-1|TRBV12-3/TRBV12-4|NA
TGTGCCAGCACCCTGGGAGGTACTGAAGCTTTCTTT
CASTLGGTEAFF
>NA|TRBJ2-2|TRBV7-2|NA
TGTGCCAGCAGCAGTAACGCGGGGTGGACCGGGGAGCTGTTTTTT
CASSSNAGWTGELFF
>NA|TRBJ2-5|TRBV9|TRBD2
TGTGCCAGCAGCGCATACCCGGGACTAGCGAGAAACTTC
CASSAYPGLARNF
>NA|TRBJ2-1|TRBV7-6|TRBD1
TGTGCCAGCAGCGTCGGACAGGGGGCAGTTTACAATGAGCAGTTCTTC
CASSVGQGAVYNEQFF
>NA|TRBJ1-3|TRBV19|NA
TGTGCCAGTAGAAATTGGAGGGACACCATATATTTT
CASRNWRDTIYF
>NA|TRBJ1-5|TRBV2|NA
TGTGCCAGCGGTGGGGGGGAAATAAGGACCCAGCATTTT
CASGGGEIRTQHF
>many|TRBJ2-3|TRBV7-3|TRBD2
TGTGCCAGCAGGCGGGGGATCACAGATACGCAGTATTTT
CASRRGITDTQYF
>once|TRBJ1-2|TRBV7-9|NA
TGTGCCAGCAGCCGGGAGGCGGGGAACTATGGCTACACCTTC
CASSREAGNYGYTF
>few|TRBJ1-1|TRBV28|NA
TGTGCCAGCAGTTATCAGGGGAGCACTGAAGCTTTCTTT
CASSYQGSTEAFF
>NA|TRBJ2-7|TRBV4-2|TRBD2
TGTGCCAGCAGCCCGGGGGAGGGACTTCGACCCTACGAGCAGTACTTC
CASSPGEGLRPYEQYF
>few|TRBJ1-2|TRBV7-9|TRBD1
TGTGCCAGCAGCCCTGGACAGGGGGCCGGCTACACCTTC
CASSPGQGAGYTF
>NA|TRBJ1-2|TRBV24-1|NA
TGTGCCACCAGTGACCCCGGACAGACAGCTAACTATGGCTACACCTTC
CATSDPGQTANYGYTF
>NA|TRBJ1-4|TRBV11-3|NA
TGTGCCAGCAGCTTAAGTGGAGGTGAAAAACTGTTTTTT
CASSLSGGEKLFF
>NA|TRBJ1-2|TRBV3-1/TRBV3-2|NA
TGTGCCAGCAGCCAAGGGACAACTGGCTACACCTTC
CASSQGTTGYTF
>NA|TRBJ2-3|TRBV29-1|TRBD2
TGCAGCTCTGGCGGGACTAGCGGCTTCTTCACAGATACGCAGTATTTT
CSSGGTSGFFTDTQYF
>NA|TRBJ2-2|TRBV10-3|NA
TGTGCCACCGGGGGTCTCCCAAAAAACACCGGGGAGCTGTTTTTT
CATGGLPKNTGELFF
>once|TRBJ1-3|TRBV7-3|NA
TGTGCCAGCAGCTTAAGCGGGGACCCTGGAAACACCATATATTTT
CASSLSGDPGNTIYF
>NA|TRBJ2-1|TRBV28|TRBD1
TGTGCCAGCAGTTCAGGCCGGAGGACAGGTGTTTACAATGAGCAGTTCTTC
CASSSGRRTGVYNEQFF
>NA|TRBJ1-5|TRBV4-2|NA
TGTGCCAGCAGCCACGGGGGAGCGTATAGCAATCAGCCCCAGCATTTT
CASSHGGAYSNQPQHF
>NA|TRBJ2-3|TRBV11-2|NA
TGTGCCAGCAGCTTAAACATAGCTACCACAGATACGCAGTATTTT
CASSLNIATTDTQYF
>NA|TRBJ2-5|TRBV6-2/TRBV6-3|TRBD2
TGTGCCAGCAGTCCGACTAGCGGCCAAGAGACCCAGTACTTC
CASSPTSGQETQYF
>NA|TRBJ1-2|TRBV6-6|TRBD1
TGTGCCAGCAGATCGATCCGGGACAGGGTCAGCTATGGCTACACCTTC
CASRSIRDRVSYGYTF
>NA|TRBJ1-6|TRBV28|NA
TGTGCCAGTAGTTATGCAGGGTCACCCCTCCACTTT
CASSYAGSPLHF
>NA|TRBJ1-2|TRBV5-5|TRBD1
TGTGCCAGCAGCACCTCAGGGGGTAGGGGTGGCTACACCTTC
CASSTSGGRGGYTF
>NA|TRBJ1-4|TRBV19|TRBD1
TGTGCCAGTAGTACTCGGACAGGGGGAAATGAAAAACTGTTTTTT
CASSTRTGGNEKLFF
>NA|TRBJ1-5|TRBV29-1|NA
TGCAGCGTTGGCGGGGGTATCCATCAGCCCCAGCATTTT
CSVGGGIHQPQHF
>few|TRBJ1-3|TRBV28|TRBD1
TGTGCCAGCAGTACCTACAGGGGGATAAGTGGAAACACCATATATTTT
CASSTYRGISGNTIYF
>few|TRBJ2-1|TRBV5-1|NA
TGCGCCAGCAACCGGGACAACAATGAGCAGTTCTTC
CASNRDNNEQFF
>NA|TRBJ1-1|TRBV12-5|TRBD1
TGTGCTAGTGCCAGGACAGGGGGCACTGAAGCTTTCTTT
CASARTGGTEAFF
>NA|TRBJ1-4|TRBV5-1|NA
TGCGCCAGCAGCTTCGACGGGGGGCCAAAACTGTTTTTT
CASSFDGGPKLFF
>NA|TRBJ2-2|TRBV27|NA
TGTGCCAGCAGTTTAGGCCTGAACACCGGGGAGCTGTTTTTT
CASSLGLNTGELFF
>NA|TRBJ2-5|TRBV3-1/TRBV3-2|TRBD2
TGTGCCAGCAGCCATCGACTAGCGGGCGGAAACGTGGGGGAGACCCAGTACTTC
CASSHRLAGGNVGETQYF
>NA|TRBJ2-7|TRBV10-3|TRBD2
TGTGCCAGCCGCGGGAGCCGTTCCTACGAGCAGTACTTC
CASRGSRSYEQYF
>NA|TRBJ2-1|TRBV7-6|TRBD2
TGTGCCAGCAGCTTAGATATAGCGGGGGCCCGAAATGAGCAGTTCTTC
CASSLDIAGARNEQFF
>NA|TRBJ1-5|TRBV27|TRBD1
TGTGCCAGCAGAACAGGGGGCGGGGGTTCGCCCCAGCATTTT
CASRTGGGGSPQHF
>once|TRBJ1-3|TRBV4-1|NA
TGCGCCAGCAGCCAAGACCAGGCGCCGAGCTCTGGAAACACCATATATTTT
CASSQDQAPSSGNTIYF
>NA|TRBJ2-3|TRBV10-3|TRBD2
TGTGCCATCAGTGAGAGGACTAGCATCGGCACAGATACGCAGTATTTT
CAISERTSIGTDTQYF
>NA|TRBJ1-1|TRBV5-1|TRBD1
TGCGCCAGCAGCTTTGGGACAGGGAATGAAGCTTTCTTT
CASSFGTGNEAFF
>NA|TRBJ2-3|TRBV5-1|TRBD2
TGCGCCAGCAGCTTGGCCAAGACTAGCGGAGGGGATACGCAGTATTTT
CASSLAKTSGGDTQYF
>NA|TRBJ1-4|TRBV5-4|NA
TGTGCCAGCAGCTTGGGGACAGCAACTAATGAAAAACTGTTTTTT
CASSLGTATNEKLFF
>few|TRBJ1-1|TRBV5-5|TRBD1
TGTGCCAGCAGTTCAGCCGGGACAGGTAGGAGCACTGAAGCTTTCTTT
CASSSAGTGRSTEAFF
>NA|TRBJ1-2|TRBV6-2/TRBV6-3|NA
TGTGCCAGCAGTTCGGATGGCTACACCTTC
CASSSDGYTF
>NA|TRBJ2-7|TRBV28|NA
TGTGCCAGCAGTTTTCGGGGAACCTACGAGCAGTACTTC
CASSFRGTYEQYF
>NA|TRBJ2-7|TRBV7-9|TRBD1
TGTGCCAGCAGCTCAACAGGGGTACCCCCTTCCGAGCAGTACTTC
CASSSTGVPPSEQYF
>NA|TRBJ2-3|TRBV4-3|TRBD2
TGCGCCAGCAGCCTCACCTTAGCGGGGTCTTCCACAGATACGCAGTATTTT
CASSLTLAGSSTDTQYF
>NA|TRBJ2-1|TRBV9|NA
TGTGCCAGCCAGGGGAACGGAGTTGATGGTGAGCAGTTCTTC
CASQGNGVDGEQFF
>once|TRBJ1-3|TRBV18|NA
TGTGCCAGCTCCCAGGGATACAACACCATATATTTT
CASSQGYNTIYF